Below are 10 T cell receptor beta chains sequenced from a single sample in a study of OX40 agonist ivuxolimab in advanced cancers. Method: immunoSEQ multiplex PCR; TCRdb's copy keeps in-frame clones and lacks some. There are tens of thousands of clones in the sample; 80% to 95% occur only once, and approximately 7% lies in the top ten. Sequenced material: CD4+ or CD8+ T cells sorted from blood, taken in a trial of the OX40 agonist ivuxolimab. Receptors were obtained from an adult with an advanced solid tumor such as melanoma, head and neck, liver or kidney cancer.

V is TRBV18 and J is TRBJ1-3; D ambiguous. Looked up from germline, CDR1 is KGHSH and CDR2 is LQKENI. The CDR3 length is 15 residues. The V and J ends lost 2 bases and 1 base respectively, with 9 bases between them. The CDR3: CASSPMGGSGNTIYF. The CDR3 DNA follows: TGTGCCAGCTCACCAATGGGAGGATCTGGAAACACCATATATTTT.

V usage is TRBV19 and J usage is TRBJ2-4, with 9 bases that match TRBD1. CDR1 is LNHDA and CDR2 is SQIVND in the germline V gene (reference sequence). The V and J ends lost 6 bases and 7 bases, in that order; junction bases with no gene match: 10. The CDR3 contains 15 residues. This CDR3 reads CASSPTGTGLNIQYF. Here the CDR3 DNA reads TGTGCCAGTAGCCCTACCGGGACAGGGCTTAACATTCAGTACTTC.

The V call is TRBV4-1, the J call TRBJ1-5; TRBD1 is a possible D gene (6 bases). The V end lost 5 bases, the J end lost 0 bases, and 11 bases lay between the germline ends. The CDR3 is 15 amino acids. Germline loops: CDR1 MGHRA, CDR2 YSYEKL. This CDR3 is CASSYGTLSNQPQHF. In DNA form, the CDR3 reads TGCGCCAGCAGCTATGGGACACTTAGCAATCAGCCCCAGCATTTT.

This clone was counted between two and nine times. The chain carries TRBV14 and TRBJ2-5; possibly TRBD1 or TRBD2 for D (5 bases each). V was shortened by 4 bases and J by 12 bases, with 12 bases between the two germline ends. The CDR3 contains 11 residues. Per the germline V gene, CDR1 is SGHDN and CDR2 is FVKESK. Here the CDR3 reads CASSPGTNKYF. CDR3 bases: TGTGCCAGCAGCCCTGGGACGAACAAGTACTTC.

This clone appeared a single time. The chain recombines TRBV4-2 with TRBJ2-5; 8 bases match TRBD2. CDR3 size: 16 residues. In germline, CDR1 is LGHNA, CDR2 YNFKEQ. With 4 bases clipped from V and 5 bases from J, the junction kept 12 bases outside the gene matches. Written as DNA, the CDR3 is TGTGCCAGCAGCCCGGGGGGAGCGGGAGATCGTGAGACCCAGTACTTC. This encodes CASSPGGAGDRETQYF.

J is TRBJ1-3 and V is TRBV12-5; D is undetermined. Germline V CDR1 and CDR2: LGHNT, FRNRAP. Deletions cut 7 bases from V and 3 bases from J, with 7 bases between. This CDR3 is built from 12 residues. DNA of the CDR3: TGTGCTAGTGCAACAGTTGGAAACACCATATATTTT. Translated, it gives CASATVGNTIYF.

This chain links TRBV5-1 with TRBJ1-3, with D uncertain. This CDR3 contains 16 residues. Germline assignment: CDR1 SGHRS and CDR2 YFSETQ. V lost 0 bases to trimming and J lost 0 bases, with 10 bases between them. The CDR3 is CASSLGGRLSGNTIYF. The CDR3 DNA is TGCGCCAGCAGCTTGGGTGGACGGCTCTCTGGAAACACCATATATTTT.

This chain connects TRBV9 to TRBJ2-3; TRBD1 aligns across 9 bases. Germline V gene lookup returns CDR1 SGDLS and CDR2 YYNGEE. V was pared by 0 bases and J by 3 bases, with 5 bases of the junction left unmatched. This CDR3 has 16 residues. The CDR3 loop reads CASSVAGQGWTDTQYF. CDR3 nucleotides: TGTGCCAGCAGCGTAGCCGGACAGGGGTGGACAGATACGCAGTATTTT.

The V call is TRBV29-1, the J call TRBJ2-7; 9 bases align to TRBD1. Germline CDR1 is SQVTM and CDR2 is ANQGSEA. Losses at the gene ends were 7 bases for V and 5 bases for J; bases not matched to a gene: 6. The CDR3 spans 12 residues. As DNA, the CDR3 is TGCAGCGGGGGACAGGGTTCCGACGAGCAGTACTTC. Translated, it gives CSGGQGSDEQYF.

This clone has more than one count but fewer than ten. The V call is TRBV2, the J call TRBJ2-2; D possibly corresponds to TRBD2 (6 bases). CDR1 and CDR2 (germline): SNHLY, FYNNEI. The CDR3 runs 14 residues. Trimming removed 2 bases from V and 3 bases from J, with 7 bases in between. The CDR3 is CASSESGYTGELFF. CDR3 nucleotide sequence: TGTGCCAGCAGTGAAAGCGGGTACACCGGGGAGCTGTTTTTT.